This TCR beta chain stems from a study of Graves' ophthalmopathy and Graves' hyperthyroidism. Researchers took RNA transcripts and amplified TCR beta CDR3 regions from them. Following a first-round RT-PCR that used HTBI primers, a second-round multiplex PCR was carried out. TCRdb passed the multiplex PCR reads through MiXCR, listing each CDR3 protein once. Of some 1.1 million distinct CDR3 sequences listed, less than 45% are singletons. The CDR3 has 14 residues. The ends were cut back, 5 bases at V and 7 bases at J, with 14 bases in the middle. Germline V gene data show CDR1 as MNHGY and CDR2 as SVAAGI.

The sequencing input was peripheral blood or thyroid tissue (not recorded which). This receptor was obtained from an adult man with Graves' hyperthyroidism. The chain joins TRBV6-9 to TRBJ2-2; no firm D call. In nucleotides, the CDR3 is TGTGCCAGCAGTGACCCTTTGGGATTCGGGGAGCTGTTTTTT. Residues: CASSDPLGFGELFF.